This T cell receptor beta chain was captured in a study of cytomegalovirus exposure and HLA in healthy donors. Germline loops: CDR1 SGHRS, CDR2 YFSETQ. CDR3 length: 16 residues. V trimming: 4 bases; J trimming: 2 bases; junction bases outside the gene matches: 6. This clone was recorded only once. Vbeta (60) and Jbeta (13) primers were used in the PCR. Assay used: immunoSEQ multiplex PCR; TCRdb lists only in-frame clones, some missing. The sample records some 150,000 clones, 75% to 85% being singletons. The receptor comes from a male donor in good health and CMV-seronegative. This chain uses TRBV5-1 with TRBJ2-3; 11 bases match TRBD2. Sequenced sample: PBMCs. Here the CDR3 reads CASSLGTSGFTDTQYF. CDR3 nucleotides: TGCGCCAGCAGCCTAGGGACTAGCGGTTTCACAGATACGCAGTATTTT.